This T cell receptor (beta chain) was identified during a study of T cells expressing NK-cell markers. Overall study findings and caveats: The leading position in the CD3+CD56-NKG2C+ fraction of four donors also went to these clonotypes.

5'RACE template switching built TCR beta cDNA with unique molecular identifiers. TCRdb reworked the 5' RACE reads into one entry per CDR3 protein, no DNA. The sample holds about 260,000 distinct CDR3 sequences. The CDR3 totals 20 residues. The germline CDR1 and CDR2 sequences are SGHVS and FQNEAQ. To note about this clonotype: The antigen remains undetermined.

The TCR was taken from a woman aged 18-70 years in good health. The chain recombines TRBV7-8 with TRBJ2-1; TCRdb indicates TRBD2, and absent DNA this call remains unverified. The sample was blood T cells: a sorted CD56 or NKG2C T cell subset, CD4+ or CD8+ T cells, or bulk PBMC T cells (not recorded which). The CDR3 spells CASSDLRTSGGPSKYNEQFF.